This T cell receptor beta chain was found in a study of blood T cells in healthy people across ages. CDR3 size: 12 residues. Germline V lookup: CDR1 SNHLY, CDR2 FYNNEI. V lost 6 bases and J 2 bases, leaving 7 bases between the germline ends. The second PCR ran about 6 to 11 cycles with a sample-barcoded 5' primer and J-beta primers. Any given sample supplied a minimum of 2.5 million CDR3-containing paired-end reads. TCRdb re-called the 5' RACE reads through MiXCR, storing one row per CDR3 protein. The table lists fewer than 750,000 distinct CDR3 sequences, 45% to 60% of them singletons. This clonotype was picked up many times.

What was sequenced was blood. This chain uses TRBV2 with TRBJ1-2; D is ambiguous. The TCR was taken from an elderly woman in good health. The CDR3 here is CASRPDNYGYTF. CDR3 sequence (DNA): TGTGCCAGCAGACCGGACAACTATGGCTACACCTTC. Looking up the rest from reference TRBV2 and TRBJ1-2 gives the full variable domain: EPEVTQTPSHQVTQMGQEVILRCVPISNHLYFYWYRQILGQKVEFLVSFYNNEISEKSEIFDDQFSVERPDGSNFTLKIRSTKLEDSAMYFCASRPDNYGYTFGSGTRLTVV.